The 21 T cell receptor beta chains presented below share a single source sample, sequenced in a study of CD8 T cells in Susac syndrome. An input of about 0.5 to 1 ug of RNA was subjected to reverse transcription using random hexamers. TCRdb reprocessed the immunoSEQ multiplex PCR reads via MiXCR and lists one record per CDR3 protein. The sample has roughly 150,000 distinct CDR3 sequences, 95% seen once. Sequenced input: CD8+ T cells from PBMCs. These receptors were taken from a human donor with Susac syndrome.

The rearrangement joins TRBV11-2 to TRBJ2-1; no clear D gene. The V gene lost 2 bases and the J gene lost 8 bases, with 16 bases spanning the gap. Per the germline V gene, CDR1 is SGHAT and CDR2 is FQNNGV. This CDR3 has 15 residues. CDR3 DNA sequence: TGTGCCAGCAGCTTATCACGACCCGGAGCCCATGAGCAGTTCTTC. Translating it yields CASSLSRPGAHEQFF.

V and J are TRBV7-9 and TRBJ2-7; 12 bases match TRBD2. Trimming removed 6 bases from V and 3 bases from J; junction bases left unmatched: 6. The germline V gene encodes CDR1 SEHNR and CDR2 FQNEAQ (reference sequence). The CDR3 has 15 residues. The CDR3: CASRPRTSGVYEQYF. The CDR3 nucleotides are TGTGCCAGCAGACCCCGGACTAGCGGGGTCTACGAGCAGTACTTC.

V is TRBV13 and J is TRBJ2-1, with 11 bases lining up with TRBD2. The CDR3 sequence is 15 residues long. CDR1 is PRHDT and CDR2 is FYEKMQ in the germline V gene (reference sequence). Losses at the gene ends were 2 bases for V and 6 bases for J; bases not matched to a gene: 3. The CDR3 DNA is TGTGCCAGCAGCTTAATCGGACTAGCGGGCAATGAGCAGTTCTTC. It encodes CASSLIGLAGNEQFF.

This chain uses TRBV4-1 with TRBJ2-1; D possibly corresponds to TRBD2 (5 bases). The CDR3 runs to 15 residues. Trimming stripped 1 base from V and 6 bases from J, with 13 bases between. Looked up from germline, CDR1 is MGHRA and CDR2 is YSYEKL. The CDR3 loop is CASSQVIEGGNEQFF. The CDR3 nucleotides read TGCGCCAGCAGCCAAGTCATCGAGGGTGGCAATGAGCAGTTCTTC.

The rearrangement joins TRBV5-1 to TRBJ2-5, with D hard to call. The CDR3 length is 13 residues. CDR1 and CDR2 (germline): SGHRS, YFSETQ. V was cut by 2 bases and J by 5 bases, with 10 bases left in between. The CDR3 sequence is CASSFSPGETQYF. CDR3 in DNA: TGCGCCAGCAGCTTTTCCCCCGGGGAGACCCAGTACTTC.

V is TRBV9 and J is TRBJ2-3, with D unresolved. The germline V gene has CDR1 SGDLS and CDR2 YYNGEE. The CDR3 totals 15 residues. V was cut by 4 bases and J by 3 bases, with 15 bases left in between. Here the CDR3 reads CASSPDPSRTDTQYF. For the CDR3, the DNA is TGTGCCAGCAGCCCAGACCCGTCGAGGACAGATACGCAGTATTTT.

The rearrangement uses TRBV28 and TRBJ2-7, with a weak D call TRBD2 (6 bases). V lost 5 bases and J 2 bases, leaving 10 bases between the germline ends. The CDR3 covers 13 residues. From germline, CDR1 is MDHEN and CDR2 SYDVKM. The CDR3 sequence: CASSPGGPYEQYF. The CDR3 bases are TGTGCCAGCAGTCCCGGAGGGCCCTACGAGCAGTACTTC. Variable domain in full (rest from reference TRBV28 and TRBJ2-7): DVKVTQSSRYLVKRTGEKVFLECVQDMDHENMFWYRQDPGLGLRLIYFSYDVKMKEKGDIPEGYSVSREKKERFSLILESASTNQTSMYLCASSPGGPYEQYFGPGTRLTVT.

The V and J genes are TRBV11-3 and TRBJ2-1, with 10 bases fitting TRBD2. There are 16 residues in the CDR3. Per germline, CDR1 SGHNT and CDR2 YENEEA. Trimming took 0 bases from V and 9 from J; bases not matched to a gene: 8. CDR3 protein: CASSLDLLAGDVEQFF. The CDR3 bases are TGTGCCAGCAGCTTAGATCTCCTAGCGGGAGACGTTGAGCAGTTCTTC.

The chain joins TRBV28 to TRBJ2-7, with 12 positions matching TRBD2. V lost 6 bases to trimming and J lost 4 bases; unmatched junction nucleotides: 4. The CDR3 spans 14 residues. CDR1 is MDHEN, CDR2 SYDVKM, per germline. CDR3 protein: CASRRLAGVYEQYF. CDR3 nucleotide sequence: TGTGCCAGCAGAAGACTAGCGGGAGTTTACGAGCAGTACTTC.

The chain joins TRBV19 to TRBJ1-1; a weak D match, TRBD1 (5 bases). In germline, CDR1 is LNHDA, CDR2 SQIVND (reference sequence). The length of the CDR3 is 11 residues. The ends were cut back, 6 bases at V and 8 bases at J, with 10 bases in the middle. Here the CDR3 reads CASSLNREAFF. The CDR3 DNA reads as TGTGCCAGTAGCCTAAACAGGGAAGCTTTCTTT.

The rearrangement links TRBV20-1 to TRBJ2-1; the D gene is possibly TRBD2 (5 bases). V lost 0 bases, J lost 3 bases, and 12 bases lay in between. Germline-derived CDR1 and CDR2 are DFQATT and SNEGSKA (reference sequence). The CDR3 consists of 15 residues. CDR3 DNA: TGCAGTGCTAGAGATAGTCTAGCAGACTACAATGAGCAGTTCTTC. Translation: CSARDSLADYNEQFF.

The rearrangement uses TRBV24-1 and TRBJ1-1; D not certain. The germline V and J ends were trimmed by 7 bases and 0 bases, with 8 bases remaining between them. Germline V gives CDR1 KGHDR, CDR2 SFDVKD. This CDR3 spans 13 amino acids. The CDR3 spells CATRVGMNTEAFF. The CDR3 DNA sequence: TGTGCCACCAGGGTAGGGATGAACACTGAAGCTTTCTTT.

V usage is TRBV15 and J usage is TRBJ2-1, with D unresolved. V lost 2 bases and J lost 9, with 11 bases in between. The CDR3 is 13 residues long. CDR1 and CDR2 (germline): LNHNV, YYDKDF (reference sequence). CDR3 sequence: CATSRSNVFEQFF. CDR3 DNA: TGTGCCACCAGCAGATCTAACGTGTTTGAGCAGTTCTTC.

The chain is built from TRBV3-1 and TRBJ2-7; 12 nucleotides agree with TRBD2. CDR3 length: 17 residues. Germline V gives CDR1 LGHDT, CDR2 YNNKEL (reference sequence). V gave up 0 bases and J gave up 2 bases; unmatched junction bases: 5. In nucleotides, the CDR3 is TGTGCCAGCAGCCAAGATAGTGGACTAGCGGGACCCTACGAGCAGTACTTC. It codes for CASSQDSGLAGPYEQYF.

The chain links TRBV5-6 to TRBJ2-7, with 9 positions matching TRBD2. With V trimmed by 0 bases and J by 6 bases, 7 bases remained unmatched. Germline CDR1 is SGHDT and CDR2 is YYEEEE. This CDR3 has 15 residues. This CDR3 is CASSLAGTSLREQYF. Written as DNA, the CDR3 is TGTGCCAGCAGCTTGGCCGGGACTAGCCTCCGCGAGCAGTACTTC.

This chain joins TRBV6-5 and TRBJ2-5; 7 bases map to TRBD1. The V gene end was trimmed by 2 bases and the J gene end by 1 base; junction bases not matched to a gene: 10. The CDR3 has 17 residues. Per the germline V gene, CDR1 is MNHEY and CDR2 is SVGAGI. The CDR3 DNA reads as TGTGCCAGCAGTTACACCCCCTCGACAGGGTTCCAAGAGACCCAGTACTTC. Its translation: CASSYTPSTGFQETQYF.

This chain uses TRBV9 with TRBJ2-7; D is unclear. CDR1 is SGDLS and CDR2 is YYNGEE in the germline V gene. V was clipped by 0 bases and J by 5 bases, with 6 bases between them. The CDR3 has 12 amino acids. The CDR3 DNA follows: TGTGCCAGCAGCGTAGGGAGCAACGAGCAGTACTTC. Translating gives CASSVGSNEQYF.

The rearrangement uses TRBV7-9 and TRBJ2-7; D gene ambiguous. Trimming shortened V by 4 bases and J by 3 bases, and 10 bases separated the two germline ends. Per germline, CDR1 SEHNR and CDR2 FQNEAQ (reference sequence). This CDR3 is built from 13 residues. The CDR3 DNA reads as TGTGCCAGCAGCTCATCCCAAAGCTACGAGCAGTACTTC. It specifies CASSSSQSYEQYF. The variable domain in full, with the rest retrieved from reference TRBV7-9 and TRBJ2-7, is DTGVSQNPRHKITKRGQNVTFRCDPISEHNRLYWYRQTLGQGPEFLTYFQNEAQLEKSRLLSDRFSAERPKGSFSTLEIQRTEQGDSAMYLCASSSSQSYEQYFGPGTRLTVT.

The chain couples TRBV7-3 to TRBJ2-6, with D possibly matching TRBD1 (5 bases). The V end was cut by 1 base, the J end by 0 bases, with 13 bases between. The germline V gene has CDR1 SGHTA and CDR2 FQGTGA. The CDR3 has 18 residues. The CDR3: CASSLRQGLSSGANVLTF. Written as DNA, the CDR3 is TGTGCCAGCAGCTTAAGGCAGGGTTTGAGCTCTGGGGCCAACGTCCTGACTTTC.

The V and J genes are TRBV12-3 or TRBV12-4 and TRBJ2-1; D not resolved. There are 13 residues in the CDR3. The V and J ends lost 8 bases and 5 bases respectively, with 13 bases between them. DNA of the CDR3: TGTGCCAGCTTCCCGGGCGTAAACAATGAGCAGTTCTTC. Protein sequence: CASFPGVNNEQFF.

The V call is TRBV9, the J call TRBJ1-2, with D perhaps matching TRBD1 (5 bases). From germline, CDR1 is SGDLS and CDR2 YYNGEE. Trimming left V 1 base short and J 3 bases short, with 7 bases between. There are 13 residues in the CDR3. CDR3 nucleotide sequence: TGTGCCAGCAGCGTAACAGGAGACTATGGCTACACCTTC. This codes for CASSVTGDYGYTF. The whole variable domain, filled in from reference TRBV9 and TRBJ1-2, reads DSGVTQTPKHLITATGQRVTLRCSPRSGDLSVYWYQQSLDQGLQFLIQYYNGEERAKGNILERFSAQQFPDLHSELNLSSLELGDSALYFCASSVTGDYGYTFGSGTRLTVV.